These 24 T cell receptor beta chains were all obtained from the same sample, sequenced in a study of T cell responses to AZD1222 COVID-19 vaccine. TCRdb's copy holds only in-frame clones and misses some; the assay was immunoSEQ multiplex PCR. The sample gives tens of thousands of clones, roughly 78% of which show up once; about 20% is in the top ten. Here the sequenced sample was peripheral blood, taken 28 days after the second dose of the MenACWY control vaccine. These receptors were taken from an adult who received the MenACWY meningococcal vaccine as a control.

The CDR3, as DNA: TGTGCCAGCAGCCAAACCGGAAGCGGGGCCGAGCAGTACTTC. Its translation is CASSQTGSGAEQYF. This chain joins TRBV3-1 (or the pseudogene TRBV3-2) and TRBJ2-7, with 7 bases lining up with TRBD2. This CDR3 spans 14 amino acids. Looked up from germline, CDR1 is LGHDT and CDR2 is YNNKEL (reference sequence). Trimming at V came to 2 bases and at J to 6 bases, leaving 7 bases not matched to a gene.

The chain combines TRBV5-8 with TRBJ1-1; no clear D. This CDR3 contains 17 residues. Germline V lookup: CDR1 SGHTS, CDR2 YDEGEE. V lost 1 base to trimming and J lost 5 bases, with 21 bases between them. The CDR3 is CASSLIRVSELPTEAFF. As DNA, the CDR3 is TGTGCCAGCAGCTTGATCAGAGTATCCGAATTACCGACTGAAGCTTTCTTT.

CDR3 sequence: CASSLGTEAFF. DNA of the CDR3: TGCGCCAGCAGCTTGGGGACTGAAGCTTTCTTT. The rearrangement links TRBV5-1 to TRBJ1-1; D gene unclear. Germline lookup yields CDR1 SGHRS and CDR2 YFSETQ. The CDR3 extends over 11 amino acids. V was shortened by 0 bases and J by 5 bases, with 2 bases between the two germline ends.

This clone came up once. The V call is TRBV14, the J call TRBJ1-1; D is possibly TRBD1 (6 bases). With 3 bases removed from V and 0 bases from J, the gap between germline ends came to 17 bases. CDR3 length: 17 amino acids. The germline V gene has CDR1 SGHDN and CDR2 FVKESK. The chain's CDR3 is CASSQTHAGHLNTEAFF. In DNA form, the CDR3 reads TGTGCCAGCAGCCAGACGCATGCGGGACATTTGAACACTGAAGCTTTCTTT.

The chain is built from TRBV19 and TRBJ1-2, with TRBD1 as a possible D gene (5 bases). The V gene lost 4 bases and the J gene lost 8 bases, with 14 bases spanning the gap. There are 13 residues in the CDR3. Germline CDR1 and CDR2: LNHDA and SQIVND (reference sequence). The CDR3 DNA reads as TGTGCCAGTAGTAATCCTCGGAGGGACGGCTACACCTTC. Protein product: CASSNPRRDGYTF.

V usage is TRBV5-1 and J usage is TRBJ1-3; D unclear. Germline loops: CDR1 SGHRS, CDR2 YFSETQ. The CDR3 extends over 14 amino acids. Trimming took 0 bases from V and 4 from J, leaving 8 bases between them. CDR3 DNA: TGCGCCAGCAGCTTGGAAGGGCGCGGAAACACCATATATTTT. Translating gives CASSLEGRGNTIYF.

J is TRBJ2-4 and V is TRBV27; D tentatively fits TRBD1 or TRBD2 (5 bases each). The CDR3 is 16 amino acids. CDR1 and CDR2 from the germline V gene are MNHEY and SMNVEV (reference sequence). V dropped 5 bases and J dropped 0 bases, with 14 bases sitting between them. CDR3: CASSPLGGGAKNIQYF. The CDR3 DNA sequence: TGTGCCAGCAGTCCCCTTGGTGGGGGAGCCAAAAACATTCAGTACTTC.

Only one count was recorded for this clone. The chain uses TRBV18 and TRBJ1-1; TRBD1 might be the D (5 bases). The CDR3 has 14 amino acids. Germline V CDR1 and CDR2: KGHSH, LQKENI. Trimming removed 2 bases from V and 6 bases from J, with 13 bases in between. The CDR3 bases are TGTGCCAGCTCACCAAGCACGGGGCGCGCTGAAGCTTTCTTT. This translates into CASSPSTGRAEAFF. Using reference TRBV18 and TRBJ1-1 for the parts outside the CDR3, the full variable domain is NAGVMQNPRHLVRRRGQEARLRCSPMKGHSHVYWYRQLPEEGLKFMVYLQKENIIDESGMPKERFSAEFPKEGPSILRIQQVVRGDSAAYFCASSPSTGRAEAFFGQGTRLTVV.

The chain joins TRBV5-6 to TRBJ1-4; unclear D gene. The CDR3 covers 14 residues. V lost 0 bases and J 3 bases, leaving 6 bases between the germline ends. The V gene's germline CDR1 is SGHDT and CDR2 YYEEEE. The CDR3 DNA reads TGTGCCAGCAGCTTGGCCGACCCTAATGAAAAACTGTTTTTT. It specifies CASSLADPNEKLFF.

In its sample, this clone was seen once. Written as DNA, the CDR3 is TGCAGCGGAGGTCACGAAGCTTTCTTT. Encoded protein: CSGGHEAFF. This sequence joins TRBV29-1 and TRBJ1-1; D gene unclear. Germline V gene lookup returns CDR1 SQVTM and CDR2 ANQGSEA. This CDR3 has 9 amino acids. V lost 7 bases and J lost 8, with 8 bases in between.

This chain joins TRBV7-2 and TRBJ1-2, with a weak D call TRBD1 (5 bases). The CDR3 sequence is 15 residues long. Trimming removed 5 bases from V and 8 bases from J, with 21 bases in between. Germline CDR1 SGHTA, CDR2 FQGNSA. CDR3 coding DNA: TGTGCCAGCAGCCGCGGGGCAGGGTTAGGCCGCGGCTACACCTTC. Translating it yields CASSRGAGLGRGYTF.

The rearrangement uses TRBV10-3 and TRBJ2-1, with TRBD2 matching over 11 bases. V lost 3 bases and J lost 7; bases outside the gene matches: 8. There are 16 residues in the CDR3. Germline V CDR1 and CDR2: ENHRY, SYGVKD. The CDR3 region has the DNA TGTGCCATCAGTGACCGTAGCGGGGGGGCCGTTAATGAGCAGTTCTTC. This codes for CAISDRSGGAVNEQFF.

J is TRBJ1-2 and V is TRBV6-1; maybe TRBD1 (5 bases). V lost 1 base, J lost 7 bases, and 13 bases lay in between. This CDR3 has 14 residues. In germline, CDR1 is MNHNS, CDR2 SASEGT. This CDR3 is CASSEGGWGSGYTF. CDR3 bases: TGTGCCAGCAGTGAAGGGGGCTGGGGCTCTGGCTACACCTTC.

This sequence joins TRBV3-1 (or the pseudogene TRBV3-2) and TRBJ1-6; D remains unclear. CDR3 size: 15 residues. Germline CDR1 LGHDT, CDR2 YNNKEL (reference sequence). The germline V and J ends were trimmed by 1 base and 9 bases, with 13 bases remaining between them. In DNA, the CDR3 is TGTGCCAGCAGCCAAGGGCGGCTGGGGATTTCACCCCTCCACTTT. Its translation is CASSQGRLGISPLHF.

This clone turned up a few times. The CDR3 loop is CASSPTGTGVDGYTF. The CDR3 nucleotides are TGTGCCAGCAGCCCCACGGGGACAGGGGTCGACGGCTACACCTTC. The chain has TRBV11-2 and TRBJ1-2, with 10 bases that match TRBD1. Losses at the gene ends were 5 bases for V and 8 bases for J; bases not matched to a gene: 11. The CDR3 covers 15 residues. CDR1 SGHAT and CDR2 FQNNGV come from the germline V gene.

The sample holds one count of this clone. The V gene is TRBV20-1, the J gene TRBJ2-3; D is perhaps TRBD1 (5 bases). Trimming stripped 3 bases from V and 6 bases from J, with 7 bases between. Looked up from germline, CDR1 is DFQATT and CDR2 is SNEGSKA (reference sequence). The CDR3 has 11 amino acids. The CDR3 here is CSASRGDTQYF. DNA for the CDR3: TGCAGTGCTAGTAGGGGTGATACGCAGTATTTT.

The rearrangement links TRBV11-2 to TRBJ1-4, with unresolved D. The V end was cut by 4 bases, the J end by 5 bases, with 11 bases between. This CDR3 is 14 amino acids long. From germline, CDR1 is SGHAT and CDR2 FQNNGV. Written as DNA, the CDR3 is TGTGCCAGCAGCTCCCAACCCCTAAATGAAAAACTGTTTTTT. This sequence encodes CASSSQPLNEKLFF.

The CDR3 reads CASSLGHGDSPLHF. CDR3 DNA: TGCGCCAGCAGCTTGGGACACGGTGACTCACCCCTCCACTTT. The chain recombines TRBV5-1 with TRBJ1-6; no firm D call. V lost 0 bases to trimming and J lost 10 bases, with 11 bases between them. Germline values: CDR1 SGHRS, CDR2 YFSETQ. The length of the CDR3 is 14 residues.

J is TRBJ1-4 and V is TRBV6-5, with a tentative D call TRBD1 (5 bases). The CDR3 has 15 residues. Germline assignment: CDR1 MNHEY and CDR2 SVGAGI. V was clipped by 5 bases and J by 8 bases, with 18 bases between them. As DNA, the CDR3 is TGTGCCAGCAGTCCTCGGGGGGGGGTTAGAGAAAAACTGTTTTTT. Encoded protein: CASSPRGGVREKLFF.

This clone was picked up a small number of times. The genes are TRBV7-2 and TRBJ2-7; D unresolved. The germline gives CDR1 SGHTA, CDR2 FQGNSA. V lost 5 bases to trimming and J lost 1 base, with 9 bases between them. The CDR3 is made up of 13 amino acids. CDR3 residues: CASSARLSYEQYF. The CDR3 DNA sequence: TGTGCCAGCAGCGCCCGACTTTCCTACGAGCAGTACTTC.

V usage is TRBV5-5 and J usage is TRBJ2-1; D assignment may be TRBD1 or TRBD2 (6 bases each). The CDR3 sequence is 13 residues long. Germline CDR1 is SGHKS and CDR2 is YYEKEE (reference sequence). V lost 5 bases and J 9 bases, leaving 15 bases between the germline ends. The CDR3 sequence is CASRQGRRGEQFF. Here the CDR3 DNA reads TGTGCCAGCAGACAGGGAAGGAGGGGTGAGCAGTTCTTC.

The CDR3, as DNA: TGCGCCAGCAGCTACATCGGGTTCTCCTCTGGAAACACCATATATTTT. This codes for CASSYIGFSSGNTIYF. The genes are TRBV5-1 and TRBJ1-3, with no clear D. The CDR3 contains 16 residues. The V end lost 3 bases, the J end lost 0 bases, and 13 bases lay between the germline ends. Germline CDR1 and CDR2: SGHRS and YFSETQ.

V gene TRBV6-5 combines with J gene TRBJ1-2; 11 positions match TRBD1. The CDR3 consists of 14 residues. Losses at the gene ends were 4 bases for V and 8 bases for J; bases not matched to a gene: 6. In germline, CDR1 is MNHEY, CDR2 SVGAGI. This chain's CDR3 is CASSSGTGGAGYTF. The CDR3 nucleotides are TGTGCCAGCAGTTCTGGGACAGGGGGAGCAGGCTACACCTTC.

This clone was seen ten or more times. V and J are TRBV3-1 (or the pseudogene TRBV3-2) and TRBJ1-6; possible D gene TRBD1, 5 bases. The V and J ends lost 0 bases and 10 bases respectively, with 13 bases between them. The V gene's germline CDR1 is LGHDT and CDR2 YNNKEL (reference sequence). CDR3 length: 15 residues. The CDR3 DNA sequence: TGTGCCAGCAGCCAAGAGGCAGGGTGGGAGTCACCCCTCCACTTT. Residues: CASSQEAGWESPLHF.